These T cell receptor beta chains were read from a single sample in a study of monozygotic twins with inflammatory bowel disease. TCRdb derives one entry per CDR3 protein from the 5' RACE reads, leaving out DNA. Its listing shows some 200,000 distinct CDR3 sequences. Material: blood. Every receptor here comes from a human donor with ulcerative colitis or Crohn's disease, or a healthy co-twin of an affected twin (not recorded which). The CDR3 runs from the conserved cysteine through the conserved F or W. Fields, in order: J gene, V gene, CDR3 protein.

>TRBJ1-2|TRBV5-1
CASSRSGTAVLYGYTF
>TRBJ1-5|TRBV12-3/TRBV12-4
CASSQIWVGNQPQHF
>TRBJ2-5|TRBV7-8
CASSLLGGATLGSETQYF
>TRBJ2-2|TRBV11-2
CASSPGGIGELFF
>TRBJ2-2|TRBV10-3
CAISESGLSLTNTGELFF
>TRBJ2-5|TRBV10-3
CAISEPTEYQETQYF
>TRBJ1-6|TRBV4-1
CASSQGQGWNSPLHF
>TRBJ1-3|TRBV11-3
CASSLPPRTTGNTIYF
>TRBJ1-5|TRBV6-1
CASSDGTLNSNQPQHF
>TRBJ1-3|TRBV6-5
CASTLEPGNTIYF
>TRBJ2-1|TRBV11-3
CASSLGPSNEQFF
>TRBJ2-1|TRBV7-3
CASSSNVNEQFF
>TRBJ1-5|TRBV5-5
CASSLRENQPQHF
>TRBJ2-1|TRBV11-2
CASSLMGAYNEQFF